The text below deals with one T cell receptor beta chain. Its antigen is currently unknown. V was shortened by 8 bases and J by 7 bases, with 15 bases between the two germline ends. Germline V CDR1 and CDR2: SNHLY, FYNNEI. The CDR3 runs 12 residues. The data were obtained in a study of human T cells and chemical hapten exposure. As for the study in general: Throughout a study of 20 to 30 weeks, patients underwent weekly scalp administration of diphenylcyclopropenone doses. Study-wide findings and caveats: Positive correlation was observed between PT1 expanded TCR counts and patch test score.

TCRdb ran MiXCR on the RACE reads and lists one entry per CDR3 protein. This table holds under 110,000 distinct CDR3 sequences, more than 10% found once. Time point reported: pre-sensitization, week 0. Stated treatment: therapeutic diphenylcyclopropenone sensitization with weekly scalp DPC. Ahead of applying each patch test, blood was sampled. The clonotype was recovered from a woman aged 50 to 65 with alopecia areata. Some clones in this sample may be carry-over from other donors' samples. The material was whole blood, obtained in connection with sensitization to the hapten diphenylcyclopropenone (DPC). The rearrangement uses TRBV2 and TRBJ2-7, with D possibly being TRBD1 or TRBD2 (7 bases each). CDR3 in DNA: TGTGCCAGCCACGACAGGGAGGGGGAGCAGTACTTC. It encodes CASHDREGEQYF. Complete variable domain (other parts from reference TRBV2 and TRBJ2-7): EPEVTQTPSHQVTQMGQEVILRCVPISNHLYFYWYRQILGQKVEFLVSFYNNEISEKSEIFDDQFSVERPDGSNFTLKIRSTKLEDSAMYFCASHDREGEQYFGPGTRLTVT.